The clone carrying this T cell receptor beta chain was seen a few times. The record originates from a study of T-cell memory formation after mild COVID-19. Germline-derived CDR1 and CDR2 are SGHDT and YYEEEE. This CDR3 has 15 residues. Trimming shortened V by 0 bases and J by 2 bases, and 12 bases separated the two germline ends. One entry per CDR3 protein results from TCRdb running MiXCR on the 5' RACE reads. The table records 350,000 to 500,000 distinct CDR3 sequences, 18% of them present only once. V and J are TRBV5-6 and TRBJ2-7; D may be TRBD2 (6 bases). The sequencing input was PBMCs or a T cell subset sorted from them (not recorded which). This TCR derives from a man in his late teens or twenties who had mild COVID-19 (a few samples of this study predate the infection). Cell type and time point are not known. The CDR3 sequence is CASSLVQGGTYEQYF. CDR3 nucleotides: TGTGCCAGCAGCTTGGTGCAGGGAGGAACCTACGAGCAGTACTTC. The complete variable domain, with remaining parts taken from reference TRBV5-6 and TRBJ2-7, reads DAGVTQSPTHLIKTRGQQVTLRCSPKSGHDTVSWYQQALGQGPQFIFQYYEEEERQRGNFPDRFSGHQFPNYSSELNVNALLLGDSALYLCASSLVQGGTYEQYFGPGTRLTVT.